This entry lists 10 T cell receptor beta chains sequenced from one sample in a study of immune cell composition in non-small cell lung cancer. Normal lung sampling was at least 3 cm from the tumour, as distant as possible. Here immunoSEQ multiplex PCR was the method, and the copy in TCRdb shows in-frame clones only, minus some. Among about 1,000 clones listed, around 76% were seen once. Source material: non-adjacent lung tissue. The source of these receptors is a human donor with non-small cell lung cancer.

The V gene is TRBV6-5, the J gene TRBJ2-3; 12 bases agree with TRBD2. In germline, CDR1 is MNHEY, CDR2 SVGAGI. The CDR3 covers 15 residues. The junction had 7 bases not matched to a gene; V was cut back by 6 bases and J by 6 bases. CDR3 loop: CASRRTSGIWDTQYF. CDR3 nucleotides: TGTGCCAGCAGGAGGACTAGCGGGATTTGGGATACGCAGTATTTT.

The chain uses TRBV12-5 and TRBJ2-5; tentatively, D is TRBD2 (6 bases). The V gene's germline CDR1 is LGHNT and CDR2 FRNRAP. V gave up 1 base and J gave up 5 bases, with 23 bases separating them. The CDR3 sequence is 18 residues long. This CDR3 reads CASGLAPWAGARGETQYF. The CDR3 bases are TGTGCTAGTGGTTTGGCCCCGTGGGCAGGCGCCCGGGGGGAGACCCAGTACTTC.

The chain uses TRBV6-4 and TRBJ1-5, with 8 positions matching TRBD1. CDR3 length: 15 amino acids. V lost 3 bases and J lost 3; bases outside the gene matches: 4. Germline V gives CDR1 MRHNA, CDR2 SNTAGT. The CDR3 is CASSETGEANQPQHF. CDR3 sequence (DNA): TGTGCCAGCAGTGAGACAGGGGAAGCCAATCAGCCCCAGCATTTT.

The chain links TRBV30 to TRBJ1-6, with D unclear. Trimming removed 0 bases from V and 0 bases from J, with 18 bases in between. CDR1 is GTSNPN, CDR2 SVGIG, per germline (reference sequence). This CDR3 comprises 19 residues. This CDR3 is CAWSVEALGRGSYNSPLHF. CDR3 in DNA: TGTGCCTGGAGTGTAGAGGCTCTTGGGCGGGGCTCCTATAATTCACCCCTCCACTTT.

The sample holds one count of this clone. The gene calls are TRBV2 and TRBJ2-7; 7 bases agree with TRBD2. Germline V lookup: CDR1 SNHLY, CDR2 FYNNEI. The trim removed 2 bases at V and 5 bases at J, leaving 6 bases unmatched. The CDR3 spans 14 residues. CDR3 bases: TGTGCCAGCAGTGAAAGGGAGGGGCGCGACGAGCAGTACTTC. It codes for CASSEREGRDEQYF.

J is TRBJ1-2 and V is TRBV20-1; D is undetermined. The V gene's germline CDR1 is DFQATT and CDR2 SNEGSKA (reference sequence). The CDR3 covers 11 residues. Trimming removed 0 bases at V and 9 bases at J, with 8 bases between. The DNA of the CDR3 is TGCAGTGCTAGAGATGGGAGAAGCTACACCTTC. Translating it yields CSARDGRSYTF.

The sample holds one count of this clone. The chain recombines TRBV2 with TRBJ2-7; tentatively, D is TRBD1 (6 bases). The V gene lost 4 bases and the J gene lost 3 bases, with 13 bases spanning the gap. Germline values: CDR1 SNHLY, CDR2 FYNNEI. The CDR3 extends over 14 amino acids. CDR3 amino acids: CASSVQGGDYEQYF. The CDR3 DNA reads TGTGCCAGCAGTGTACAGGGTGGTGACTACGAGCAGTACTTC.

The rearrangement links TRBV7-6 to TRBJ1-4; D gene unclear. The length of the CDR3 is 13 residues. Germline lookup yields CDR1 SGHVS and CDR2 FNYEAQ. V lost 4 bases and J 10 bases, leaving 13 bases between the germline ends. The CDR3 DNA reads as TGTGCCAGCAGCTCGTCCGACAAGACAAAACTGTTTTTT. This translates into CASSSSDKTKLFF.

This chain joins TRBV15 and TRBJ2-5; D gene unclear. Trimming removed 0 bases at V and 3 bases at J, with 11 bases between. The CDR3 covers 15 residues. Germline V gene lookup returns CDR1 LNHNV and CDR2 YYDKDF (reference sequence). The CDR3 coding sequence is TGTGCCACCAGCAGAGATCAGGCGCCTGAAGAGACCCAGTACTTC. It encodes CATSRDQAPEETQYF.

This clone was recorded only once. The chain recombines TRBV15 with TRBJ1-1; 8 bases fit TRBD1. The germline CDR1 and CDR2 sequences are LNHNV and YYDKDF (reference sequence). CDR3 size: 16 residues. J lost 4 bases, V lost 0 bases, and 7 bases had no gene match. This CDR3 is CATSRDMGTGGTEAFF. CDR3 in DNA: TGTGCCACCAGCAGAGATATGGGTACAGGGGGCACTGAAGCTTTCTTT.